Following are 6 T cell receptor beta chains from one sample sequenced in a study of cytomegalovirus exposure and HLA in healthy donors. In the PCR, 60 Vbeta and 13 Jbeta primers were used. Clones were read by immunoSEQ multiplex PCR, and TCRdb kept only the in-frame ones, dropping some. The table lists 200,000 or so clones, nearly 80% of them singletons. Sequencing used PBMCs. The receptors shown here come from a man between 18 and 35 years old in good health and CMV-seronegative.

The V gene is TRBV7-2, the J gene TRBJ1-3; no reliable D call. The CDR3 has 16 amino acids. Trimming stripped 7 bases from V and 4 bases from J, with 20 bases between. Germline values: CDR1 SGHTA, CDR2 FQGNSA. The CDR3 protein is CASIMGSPNLGNTIYF. DNA for the CDR3: TGTGCCAGCATCATGGGCTCACCCAACCTGGGAAACACCATATATTTT. The full variable domain, in which reference TRBV7-2 and TRBJ1-3 provide the parts outside the CDR3, is GAGVSQSPSNKVTEKGKDVELRCDPISGHTALYWYRQSLGQGLEFLIYFQGNSAPDKSGLPSDRFSAERTGGSVSTLTIQRTQQEDSAVYLCASIMGSPNLGNTIYFGEGSWLTVV.

The V and J genes are TRBV29-1 and TRBJ1-1; TRBD1 matches 8 bases. The germline V gene has CDR1 SQVTM and CDR2 ANQGSEA. The CDR3 has 15 residues. J lost 4 bases, V lost 3 bases, and 10 bases had no gene match. The CDR3 loop reads CSVDPDRVGSTEAFF. In DNA, the CDR3 is TGCAGCGTTGACCCGGACAGGGTGGGATCCACTGAAGCTTTCTTT.

V gene TRBV27 combines with J gene TRBJ1-2; 12 nucleotides match TRBD1. The CDR3 sequence is 14 residues long. The ends lost 4 bases at V and 7 bases at J; junction bases unmatched: 4. Germline V gives CDR1 MNHEY, CDR2 SMNVEV (reference sequence). The CDR3, as DNA: TGTGCCAGCAGTTGGGGACAGGGGGCGGCTGGCTACACCTTC. This codes for CASSWGQGAAGYTF.

J is TRBJ2-5 and V is TRBV5-5; the D is unclear. The CDR3 contains 16 residues. V gave up 0 bases and J gave up 1 base, with 13 bases separating them. The V gene's germline CDR1 is SGHKS and CDR2 YYEKEE (reference sequence). CDR3 loop: CASSLAPVTGQETQYF. The CDR3 coding sequence is TGTGCCAGCAGCTTGGCCCCAGTAACGGGCCAAGAGACCCAGTACTTC.

The V gene is TRBV19, the J gene TRBJ2-5; tentatively, D is TRBD1 (6 bases). The end of the DNA is better explained by TRBJ2-7, so the J call may be wrong. Germline V lookup: CDR1 LNHDA, CDR2 SQIVND (reference sequence). The CDR3 runs 14 residues. In nucleotides, the CDR3 is TGTGCCAGTAACGCAGGGGTTGGGGGCTACGAGCAGTACTTC. This encodes CASNAGVGGYEQYF.

This clone has only a few counts. This chain uses TRBV19 with TRBJ2-5, with a tentative D call TRBD1 (6 bases). In germline, CDR1 is LNHDA, CDR2 SQIVND (reference sequence). The V end was cut by 5 bases, the J end by 5 bases, with 9 bases between. The CDR3 is made up of 12 amino acids. The CDR3 region has the DNA TGTGCCAGTAGTCGCCAGGGGGAGACCCAGTACTTC. It encodes CASSRQGETQYF.